A selection of T cell receptor beta chains follows, all from one sample in a study of blood T cell repertoires in COVID-19. Using immunoSEQ multiplex PCR, the repertoire was profiled, and TCRdb retains in-frame clones only, with some absent. Found here are 200,000 to 300,000 clones, around 84% of them singletons; the top ten hold less than 3.5%. The specimen was peripheral blood. Receptor source: a woman in her late teens or twenties with acute or convalescent COVID-19. Each CDR3 is given with its conserved first and last residue. The order of the fields is J gene, D gene, clone size, V gene, CDR3 DNA, CDR3 protein. D genes are given only for firm matches. Only part of the rows carry a size: once, few, many, or a class if the clone is expanded.

j_call: TRBJ2-1; d_call: TRBD2; clone_size: NA; v_call: TRBV6-5; cdr3_nt: TGTGCCAGCAGTTACGGAGTCCCGGGACTAAACAATGAGCAGTTCTTC; cdr3_aa: CASSYGVPGLNNEQFF
j_call: TRBJ1-4; d_call: NA; clone_size: NA; v_call: TRBV6-5; cdr3_nt: TGTGCCAGCAGTTACACGGGGGGCCGGGCTGAAAAACTGTTTTTT; cdr3_aa: CASSYTGGRAEKLFF
j_call: TRBJ2-7; d_call: NA; clone_size: NA; v_call: TRBV19; cdr3_nt: TGTGCCAGTAGTGACAGTTTTAGGAGCTCCTACGAGCAGTACTTC; cdr3_aa: CASSDSFRSSYEQYF
j_call: TRBJ2-7; d_call: TRBD2; clone_size: NA; v_call: TRBV7-2; cdr3_nt: TGTGCCAGCAGCTTTGGCACGAGCGGGAGGGCCCTCTACGAGCAGTACTTC; cdr3_aa: CASSFGTSGRALYEQYF
j_call: TRBJ2-1; d_call: NA; clone_size: NA; v_call: TRBV13; cdr3_nt: TGTGCCAGCAGCTTAGGCGCGCGGGACTACAATGAGCAGTTCTTC; cdr3_aa: CASSLGARDYNEQFF
j_call: TRBJ2-7; d_call: TRBD2; clone_size: NA; v_call: TRBV6-5; cdr3_nt: TGTGCCAGCAGTTACCCGACGGGGGGACTTTACTTC; cdr3_aa: CASSYPTGGLYF
j_call: TRBJ2-2; d_call: NA; clone_size: NA; v_call: TRBV3-1/TRBV3-2; cdr3_nt: TGTGCCAGCAGCCAACGGGACACCGGGGAGCTGTTTTTT; cdr3_aa: CASSQRDTGELFF
j_call: TRBJ2-7; d_call: NA; clone_size: few; v_call: TRBV6-2/TRBV6-3; cdr3_nt: TGTGCCAGCAGTTACCCCCAGGACATAGTCCGCTACGAGCAGTACTTC; cdr3_aa: CASSYPQDIVRYEQYF
j_call: TRBJ2-1; d_call: TRBD2; clone_size: NA; v_call: TRBV28; cdr3_nt: TGTGCCAGCAGTGCCTTATTTAGCGGGGGGGAGCAGTTCTTC; cdr3_aa: CASSALFSGGEQFF
j_call: TRBJ1-1; d_call: NA; clone_size: NA; v_call: TRBV7-9; cdr3_nt: TGTGCCAGCAGCTTACATAACACTGAAGCTTTCTTT; cdr3_aa: CASSLHNTEAFF
j_call: TRBJ1-5; d_call: NA; clone_size: NA; v_call: TRBV18; cdr3_nt: TGTGCCAGCTCACCGGCGGCAGGCAATCAGCCCCAGCATTTT; cdr3_aa: CASSPAAGNQPQHF
j_call: TRBJ2-3; d_call: NA; clone_size: once; v_call: TRBV5-4; cdr3_nt: TGTGCCAGCAGCTTCGGGAGTCAACCCACAGATACGCAGTATTTT; cdr3_aa: CASSFGSQPTDTQYF
j_call: TRBJ2-7; d_call: TRBD2; clone_size: NA; v_call: TRBV18; cdr3_nt: TGTGCCAGCTCACAGACTGCCGGGACTAGCGAGCAGTACTTC; cdr3_aa: CASSQTAGTSEQYF
j_call: TRBJ2-4; d_call: NA; clone_size: NA; v_call: TRBV6-2/TRBV6-3; cdr3_nt: TGTGCCAGCAGTTCCCCAGGGTGGAACATTCAGTACTTC; cdr3_aa: CASSSPGWNIQYF
j_call: TRBJ2-1; d_call: TRBD2; clone_size: NA; v_call: TRBV5-5; cdr3_nt: TGTGCCAGCAGCTTGGAGGGGACTACGAGCAATGAGCAGTTCTTC; cdr3_aa: CASSLEGTTSNEQFF
j_call: TRBJ2-7; d_call: TRBD2; clone_size: NA; v_call: TRBV15; cdr3_nt: TGTGCCACCGGGGTGACTAGCAACTACGAGCAGTACTTC; cdr3_aa: CATGVTSNYEQYF
j_call: TRBJ2-1; d_call: TRBD2; clone_size: NA; v_call: TRBV2; cdr3_nt: TGTGCCAGCAGTAGACTAGCGGGAGGCTCCTACAATGAGCAGTTCTTC; cdr3_aa: CASSRLAGGSYNEQFF
j_call: TRBJ2-3; d_call: TRBD2; clone_size: once; v_call: TRBV10-3; cdr3_nt: TGTGCCATCAGTGACCGCGGACGACTAGCGGGACAAGGAGATACGCAGTATTTT; cdr3_aa: CAISDRGRLAGQGDTQYF
j_call: TRBJ1-6; d_call: NA; clone_size: NA; v_call: TRBV6-5; cdr3_nt: TGTGCCAGCAGTTACGGGCAGGGCAATAATTCACCCCTCCACTTT; cdr3_aa: CASSYGQGNNSPLHF
j_call: TRBJ2-7; d_call: NA; clone_size: NA; v_call: TRBV12-3/TRBV12-4; cdr3_nt: TGTGCCAGCAGCCATAACCAGGGATTCGAGCAGTACTTC; cdr3_aa: CASSHNQGFEQYF
j_call: TRBJ2-6; d_call: TRBD1; clone_size: NA; v_call: TRBV5-3; cdr3_nt: TGTGCCAGTTCAGGGACAGGGGCTTCTGGGGCCAACGTCCTGACTTTC; cdr3_aa: CASSGTGASGANVLTF
j_call: TRBJ2-3; d_call: TRBD1; clone_size: NA; v_call: TRBV7-3; cdr3_nt: TGTGCCAGCAGCCCGTTCCCCGGACAGGGGGCAGATACGCAGTATTTT; cdr3_aa: CASSPFPGQGADTQYF
j_call: TRBJ2-7; d_call: TRBD2; clone_size: NA; v_call: TRBV10-3; cdr3_nt: TGTGCCATCAGTCGGCGGGAGGCCGACGGCGAGCAGTACTTC; cdr3_aa: CAISRREADGEQYF
j_call: TRBJ2-1; d_call: NA; clone_size: NA; v_call: TRBV11-3; cdr3_nt: TGTGCCAGCAGCCCATTAGCGGAAAGCTCCTACAATGAGCAGTTCTTC; cdr3_aa: CASSPLAESSYNEQFF
j_call: TRBJ1-3; d_call: TRBD1; clone_size: NA; v_call: TRBV2; cdr3_nt: TGTGCCAGCCGCGGACAGGGACCTGAAAACACCATATATTTT; cdr3_aa: CASRGQGPENTIYF
j_call: TRBJ2-1; d_call: TRBD2; clone_size: NA; v_call: TRBV7-3; cdr3_nt: TGTGCCAGCAGCTCCGGACTAGCGAATGAGCAGTTCTTC; cdr3_aa: CASSSGLANEQFF
j_call: TRBJ1-5; d_call: TRBD1; clone_size: NA; v_call: TRBV27; cdr3_nt: TGTGCCAGCAGTTTGGGGTGGGGACAGGGGGCTGGTAGCAATCAGCCCCAGCATTTT; cdr3_aa: CASSLGWGQGAGSNQPQHF
j_call: TRBJ2-3; d_call: NA; clone_size: NA; v_call: TRBV10-3; cdr3_nt: TGTGCCACCAGACCGACGGACTACGCACAAGATACGCAGTATTTT; cdr3_aa: CATRPTDYAQDTQYF
j_call: TRBJ1-6; d_call: NA; clone_size: NA; v_call: TRBV6-2/TRBV6-3; cdr3_nt: TGTGCCAGCAGCTATGCCGGGGATTCACCCCTCCACTTT; cdr3_aa: CASSYAGDSPLHF
j_call: TRBJ2-3; d_call: NA; clone_size: NA; v_call: TRBV6-2/TRBV6-3; cdr3_nt: TGTGCCAGCAGTATGATCGGGGATACGCAGTATTTT; cdr3_aa: CASSMIGDTQYF